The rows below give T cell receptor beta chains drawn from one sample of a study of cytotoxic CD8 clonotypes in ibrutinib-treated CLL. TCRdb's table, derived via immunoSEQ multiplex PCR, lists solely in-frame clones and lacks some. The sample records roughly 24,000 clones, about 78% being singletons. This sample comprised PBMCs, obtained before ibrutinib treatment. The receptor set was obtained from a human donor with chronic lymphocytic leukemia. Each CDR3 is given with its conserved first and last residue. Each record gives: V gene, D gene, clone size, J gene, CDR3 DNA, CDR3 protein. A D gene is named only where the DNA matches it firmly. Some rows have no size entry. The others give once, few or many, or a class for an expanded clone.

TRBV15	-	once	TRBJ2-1	TGTGCCACCAGAACACCGGAAGCGGACCCCTACAATGAGCAGTTCTTC	CATRTPEADPYNEQFF
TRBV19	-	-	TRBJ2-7	TGTGCCACCCCAGTTCAGGGGCTCGGCATAGGCGAGCAGTACTTC	CATPVQGLGIGEQYF
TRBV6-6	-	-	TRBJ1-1	TGTGCCAGCAGGACTATCAGGGGCAGCAACACTGAAGCTTTCTTT	CASRTIRGSNTEAFF
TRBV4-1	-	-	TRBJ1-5	TGCGCCAGCAGCCAACGTGCCAGGGAATATAGCAATCAGCCCCAGCATTTT	CASSQRAREYSNQPQHF
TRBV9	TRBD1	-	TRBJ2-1	TGTGCCAGCAGCGTATCCCCGGGACAGAACAATGAGCAGTTCTTC	CASSVSPGQNNEQFF
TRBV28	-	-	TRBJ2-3	TGTGCCAGCAGTTTATTCGGGACAATCACAGATACGCAGTATTTT	CASSLFGTITDTQYF
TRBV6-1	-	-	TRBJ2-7	TGTGCCAGCAGTGAAAGAACTAGTGGCTCCTACGAGCAGTACTTC	CASSERTSGSYEQYF
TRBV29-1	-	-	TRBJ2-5	TGCAGCGTTGACCCTAGTGGGCTCCAAGAGACCCAGTACTTC	CSVDPSGLQETQYF
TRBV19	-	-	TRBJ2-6	TGTGCCAGTAGTATAGATCAAACGATTTCTGGGGCCAACGTCCTGACTTTC	CASSIDQTISGANVLTF
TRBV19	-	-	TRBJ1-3	TGTGCCAGTAGCTTACAGGGCTCTGGAAACACCATATATTTT	CASSLQGSGNTIYF
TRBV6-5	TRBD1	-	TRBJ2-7	TGTGCCAGCAGCCTTAGACAGGGTGGACTCTACGAGCAGTACTTC	CASSLRQGGLYEQYF